These 3 T cell receptor beta chains came from one sample sequenced in a study of PD-1 and CTLA-4 blockade in melanoma. Here immunoSEQ multiplex PCR was the method, and the copy in TCRdb shows in-frame clones only, minus some. The repertoire holds about 30,000 clones, with 88% as singletons. Sequences were derived from CD8+ T cells from peripheral blood, sampled from a patient given anti-PD-1 treatment. All receptors come from a human donor with melanoma.

The rearrangement links TRBV7-9 to TRBJ2-1; 7 bases fit TRBD2. The V gene end was trimmed by 4 bases and the J gene end by 8 bases; junction bases not matched to a gene: 11. This CDR3 comprises 15 residues. Germline V gives CDR1 SEHNR, CDR2 FQNEAQ (reference sequence). As DNA, the CDR3 is TGTGCCAGCAGCTCGTACCGGGACTACAAGGATGAGCAGTTCTTC. Protein product: CASSSYRDYKDEQFF.

The chain employs TRBV6-6 and TRBJ1-5; possible D gene TRBD1, 5 bases. V was shortened by 2 bases and J by 2 bases, with 7 bases between the two germline ends. This CDR3 comprises 14 residues. Germline V gives CDR1 MNHNY, CDR2 SVGAGI (reference sequence). CDR3 region: CASSYGDGNQPQHF. For the CDR3, the DNA is TGTGCCAGCAGTTACGGGGACGGCAATCAGCCCCAGCATTTT.

V gene TRBV12-3 or TRBV12-4 combines with J gene TRBJ2-7; 10 positions match TRBD1. The CDR3 extends over 12 amino acids. The V and J ends lost 6 bases and 6 bases, in that order; junction bases with no gene match: 2. The CDR3 loop is CASSRTGGEQYF. For the CDR3, the DNA is TGTGCCAGCAGCCGGACAGGGGGCGAGCAGTACTTC.